These 11 T cell receptor beta chains were sequenced from one sample in a study of blood T cell repertoires in COVID-19. The table came from immunoSEQ multiplex PCR; TCRdb's copy has only in-frame clones and leaves some out. The repertoire holds about 240,000 clones, with around nine tenths as singletons. The material sequenced was peripheral blood. These receptors were taken from an older woman with active or convalescent COVID-19.

This chain uses TRBV18 with TRBJ1-1, with D unresolved. The CDR3 runs 16 residues. V was clipped by 6 bases and J by 0 bases, with 17 bases between them. Per the germline V gene, CDR1 is KGHSH and CDR2 is LQKENI. The CDR3, as DNA: TGTGCCAGCTCCCCAAACGAGGGTCCAATGAACACTGAAGCTTTCTTT. Translated: CASSPNEGPMNTEAFF. Full variable domain (rest looked up from reference TRBV18 and TRBJ1-1): NAGVMQNPRHLVRRRGQEARLRCSPMKGHSHVYWYRQLPEEGLKFMVYLQKENIIDESGMPKERFSAEFPKEGPSILRIQQVVRGDSAAYFCASSPNEGPMNTEAFFGQGTRLTVV.

V is TRBV7-9 and J is TRBJ1-1; 7 nucleotides agree with TRBD1. The ends lost 1 base at V and 6 bases at J; junction bases unmatched: 14. The CDR3 is made up of 17 amino acids. Germline CDR1 is SEHNR and CDR2 is FQNEAQ (reference sequence). The CDR3 reads CASSLGRVEGAEAEAFF. The DNA for the CDR3 is TGTGCCAGCAGCTTAGGGAGGGTTGAGGGGGCAGAGGCTGAAGCTTTCTTT.

This clone was detected a few times. The same CDR3 also results from other DNA sequences found in this sample. This chain joins TRBV18 and TRBJ1-5; perhaps TRBD1 as D (5 bases). V was shortened by 3 bases and J by 2 bases, with 8 bases between the two germline ends. CDR3 length: 14 residues. Germline V CDR1 and CDR2: KGHSH, LQKENI. This chain's CDR3 is CASSPTGGNQPQHF. In DNA form, the CDR3 reads TGTGCCAGCTCACCCACAGGTGGCAATCAGCCCCAGCATTTT.

V and J are TRBV10-1 and TRBJ1-1; 9 positions match TRBD1. CDR3 length: 13 amino acids. The germline CDR1 and CDR2 sequences are WNHNN and SYGVQD (reference sequence). V gave up 6 bases and J gave up 10 bases; unmatched junction bases: 9. CDR3 in amino acids: CASSEPGQGRAFF. CDR3 nucleotide sequence: TGCGCCAGCAGCGAACCGGGACAGGGACGAGCTTTCTTT.

The V and J genes are TRBV19 and TRBJ1-5; weak D call: TRBD1 (5 bases). The CDR3 length is 15 residues. V shed 2 bases and J shed 3 bases, with 11 bases lying between them. The germline V gene has CDR1 LNHDA and CDR2 SQIVND (reference sequence). CDR3 residues: CASSIRGSLNQPQHF. For the CDR3, the DNA is TGTGCCAGTAGTATAAGGGGCAGCCTCAATCAGCCCCAGCATTTT.

The chain recombines TRBV5-5 with TRBJ1-3, with a tentative D call TRBD1 (6 bases). Trimming left V 4 bases short and J 0 bases short, with 20 bases between. This CDR3 region has 18 residues. Germline lookup yields CDR1 SGHKS and CDR2 YYEKEE (reference sequence). The CDR3 here is CASSLIPETGFSGNTIYF. CDR3 nucleotides: TGTGCCAGCAGCCTAATTCCGGAGACAGGTTTCTCTGGAAACACCATATATTTT.

The rearrangement joins TRBV12-3 or TRBV12-4 to TRBJ2-7, with D perhaps matching TRBD2 (5 bases). Trimming left V 5 bases short and J 4 bases short, with 12 bases between. The CDR3 sequence is 13 residues long. CDR3 amino acids: CASSSTRGYEQYF. The CDR3 DNA reads as TGTGCCAGCAGTAGTACTCGAGGGTACGAGCAGTACTTC.

The V call is TRBV7-7, the J call TRBJ2-1, with D maybe TRBD2 (6 bases). Germline CDR1 SSHAT, CDR2 FNYEAQ (reference sequence). Trimming stripped 5 bases from V and 8 bases from J, with 19 bases between. The length of the CDR3 is 15 residues. CDR3 amino acids: CASSPPGSGGDEQFF. The CDR3 nucleotides read TGTGCCAGCAGCCCCCCTGGGAGTGGCGGGGATGAGCAGTTCTTC. Combining the CDR3 with reference TRBV7-7 and TRBJ2-1 gives the whole variable domain GAGVSQSPRYKVTKRGQDVTLRCDPISSHATLYWYQQALGQGPEFLTYFNYEAQPDKSGLPSDRFSAERPEGSISTLTIQRTEQRDSAMYRCASSPPGSGGDEQFFGPGTRLTVL.

In its sample, this clone was seen once. The chain employs TRBV7-2 and TRBJ2-2, with D maybe TRBD1 (5 bases). The germline V gene encodes CDR1 SGHTA and CDR2 FQGNSA. Trimming pared 7 bases from V and 3 bases from J, leaving 9 bases between. The CDR3 has 13 residues. The CDR3 nucleotides read TGTGCCAGCAACCCAGGGTACACCGGGGAGCTGTTTTTT. It codes for CASNPGYTGELFF.

This clone has only one observation. Within the sample, other DNA sequences also encode this same CDR3. The rearrangement uses TRBV18 and TRBJ2-2; D gene unclear. Germline assignment: CDR1 KGHSH and CDR2 LQKENI. This CDR3 spans 13 amino acids. V was pared by 2 bases and J by 4 bases, with 5 bases between. The CDR3 DNA reads as TGTGCCAGCTCACCAGGAGCCACCGGGGAGCTGTTTTTT. Protein sequence: CASSPGATGELFF. The whole variable domain, remainder taken from reference TRBV18 and TRBJ2-2, is NAGVMQNPRHLVRRRGQEARLRCSPMKGHSHVYWYRQLPEEGLKFMVYLQKENIIDESGMPKERFSAEFPKEGPSILRIQQVVRGDSAAYFCASSPGATGELFFGEGSRLTVL.

This clone was observed a single time. The chain recombines TRBV10-3 with TRBJ2-3; TRBD1 aligns across 8 bases. Germline loops: CDR1 ENHRY, CDR2 SYGVKD. J gave up 5 bases and V 4 bases, and 8 bases lay outside the gene matches. This CDR3 comprises 15 residues. The CDR3 DNA follows: TGTGCCATCAGTGGAGGATTACAGGGGGAAGATACGCAGTATTTT. It translates to CAISGGLQGEDTQYF.